This entry lists 28 T cell receptor beta chains sequenced from one sample in a study of regulatory T cells in long-lasting Graves disease. Arm-PCR of CDR3 regions and iRepertoire HTBI primers were used to build TCR beta libraries. TCRdb re-analysed the multiplex PCR reads in MiXCR, keeping a single row per CDR3 protein. This sample has approximately 400,000 distinct CDR3 sequences, with just under 15% found just once. Time point defined: newly diagnosed GD, antithyroid drugs for less than 3 months. RNA from PBMCs was the source of the TCR library. The same specimen was also included in a second study, on T cells in Graves' hyperthyroidism and ophthalmopathy.

The source was peripheral blood mononuclear cells (PBMCs), collected at new diagnosis, from a patient treated with antithyroid drugs. These receptors originate from a woman younger than 45 with Graves disease.

The CDR3 coding sequence is TGTGCCAGCAGTTCGGGACAGGGGTACAACGAGCAGTACTTC. Amino acid sequence: CASSSGQGYNEQYF. The J gene is TRBJ2-3, the V gene TRBV28, with TRBD1 matching over 10 bases. TRBJ2-7 explains the end of the DNA better; the J call may be wrong. CDR3 length: 14 amino acids. The germline CDR1 and CDR2 sequences are MDHEN and SYDVKM.

The chain joins TRBV9 to TRBJ1-5; D gene uncertain. V was cut by 4 bases and J by 4 bases, with 15 bases left in between. Per germline, CDR1 SGDLS and CDR2 YYNGEE. This CDR3 comprises 15 residues. Here the CDR3 DNA reads TGTGCCAGCAGCCCTGGATGGCCAAATAATCAGCCCCAGCATTTT. It yields the protein CASSPGWPNNQPQHF.

In this sample, this clonotype turned up many times. The chain carries TRBV12-3 or TRBV12-4 and TRBJ1-3, with D possibly matching TRBD1 (6 bases). CDR3 length: 19 amino acids. The V end was cut by 3 bases, the J end by 0 bases, with 21 bases between. CDR3 coding DNA: TGTGCCAGCAGTTTTCCTCTCGGGACAAGGAGTTCCTCTGGAAACACCATATATTTT. Translated, it gives CASSFPLGTRSSSGNTIYF.

The count of this clonotype is one. It may be a read error: a sequence one base away is much more abundant. The CDR3 ends on some other residue instead of the conserved phenylalanine or tryptophan, so this is likely a read error. The V call is TRBV7-6, the J call TRBJ2-4; D perhaps matches TRBD1 (6 bases). Per germline, CDR1 SGHVS and CDR2 FNYEAQ. This CDR3 is built from 17 residues. Trimming shortened V by 5 bases and J by 0 bases, and 17 bases separated the two germline ends. The CDR3 region has the DNA TGTGCCAGCAGCCCGGACAGCAATTCTCTAGCCAAAAACATTCAGTACTGC. This gives the protein CASSPDSNSLAKNIQYC.

V is TRBV24-1 and J is TRBJ2-1; 13 bases are shared with TRBD2. The CDR3 has 16 amino acids. The germline CDR1 and CDR2 sequences are KGHDR and SFDVKD. Trimming took 4 bases from V and 10 from J; bases not matched to a gene: 9. This chain's CDR3 is CATSERTSGRRTEQFF. CDR3 in DNA: TGTGCCACCAGTGAAAGGACTAGCGGGAGAAGGACGGAGCAGTTCTTC.

This clonotype occurred many times. CDR3 DNA sequence: TGCGCCAGCAGCCAAGATTCCCGCGGGGCGGGAGGTTGGTACCAAGAGACCCAGTACTTC. It is translated as CASSQDSRGAGGWYQETQYF. This chain links TRBV4-1 with TRBJ2-5; 8 bases fit TRBD2. Looked up from germline, CDR1 is MGHRA and CDR2 is YSYEKL. The CDR3 sequence is 20 residues long. After removal of 0 bases from V and 0 bases from J, the junction contained 15 bases not matched to a gene.

This clonotype was counted a few times. The V call is TRBV27, the J call TRBJ2-3; D perhaps matches TRBD2 (5 bases). V gave up 5 bases and J gave up 2 bases, with 14 bases separating them. Germline CDR1 is MNHEY and CDR2 is SMNVEV (reference sequence). CDR3 length: 15 amino acids. CDR3 coding DNA: TGTGCCAGCAGTCCCCGAGGCGGGTCCACAGATACGCAGTATTTT. As protein: CASSPRGGSTDTQYF.

V is TRBV24-1 and J is TRBJ2-5; D is ambiguous. The CDR3 consists of 14 residues. Trimming cost V 4 bases and J 5 bases, with 13 bases left between them. Germline lookup yields CDR1 KGHDR and CDR2 SFDVKD. The CDR3 bases are TGTGCCACCAGTGACCACCTCATAGAGGAGACCCAGTACTTC. This encodes CATSDHLIEETQYF.

This clonotype was recorded only once. The V call is TRBV3-1, the J call TRBJ1-4; D may be TRBD1 (5 bases). CDR1 and CDR2 (germline): LGHDT, YNNKEL (reference sequence). Trimming stripped 2 bases from V and 0 bases from J, with 10 bases between. The CDR3 totals 16 residues. This CDR3 reads CASSQSRGATNEKLFF. CDR3 nucleotides: TGTGCCAGCAGCCAAAGTCGGGGGGCAACTAATGAAAAACTGTTTTTT.

There are many counts of this clonotype. This chain links TRBV27 with TRBJ2-1; 13 bases map to TRBD2. J was trimmed by 5 bases and V by 6 bases; bases with no gene match: 1. CDR3 length: 14 residues. The germline V gene encodes CDR1 MNHEY and CDR2 SMNVEV (reference sequence). CDR3 sequence reads: CASRLAGGNNEQFF. The CDR3 DNA is TGTGCCAGCAGACTAGCGGGAGGGAACAATGAGCAGTTCTTC.

This clonotype was detected ten times or more. The chain links TRBV20-1 to TRBJ2-7, with D uncertain. CDR3 size: 14 residues. Per germline, CDR1 DFQATT and CDR2 SNEGSKA (reference sequence). V was trimmed by 6 bases and J by 0 bases, leaving 15 bases between them. The CDR3 DNA is TGCAGTGCAACAGAGGACCCTAGCTCCTACGAGCAGTACTTC. This encodes CSATEDPSSYEQYF.

This clonotype was counted at least ten times. This sequence joins TRBV11-2 and TRBJ2-5; no reliable D call. CDR3 length: 13 amino acids. Germline V CDR1 and CDR2: SGHAT, FQNNGV. V was shortened by 2 bases and J by 4 bases, with 8 bases between the two germline ends. The CDR3 region has the DNA TGTGCCAGCAGCTTACTGGTGGGAGAGACCCAGTACTTC. Residues: CASSLLVGETQYF.

The rearrangement links TRBV15 to TRBJ1-5; D perhaps matches TRBD1 (6 bases). Trimming cost V 6 bases and J 2 bases, with 14 bases left between them. Germline V lookup: CDR1 LNHNV, CDR2 YYDKDF (reference sequence). The CDR3 spans 15 residues. The CDR3: CATRERGWGNQPQHF. CDR3 nucleotide sequence: TGTGCCACCAGAGAGAGGGGGTGGGGCAATCAGCCCCAGCATTTT. The full variable domain, its missing parts supplied by reference TRBV15 and TRBJ1-5, is DAMVIQNPRYQVTQFGKPVTLSCSQTLNHNVMYWYQQKSSQAPKLLFHYYDKDFNNEADTPDNFQSRRPNTSFCFLDIRSPGLGDTAMYLCATRERGWGNQPQHFGDGTRLSIL.

This clonotype was recorded at least ten times. The J gene is TRBJ2-3, the V gene TRBV20-1, with 9 bases aligning to TRBD2. J was trimmed by 2 bases and V by 3 bases; bases with no gene match: 6. The CDR3 contains 15 residues. The germline V gene encodes CDR1 DFQATT and CDR2 SNEGSKA (reference sequence). CDR3 amino acids: CSASRLADHTDTQYF. The CDR3 DNA reads as TGCAGTGCTAGTCGACTAGCGGATCACACAGATACGCAGTATTTT.

V is TRBV28 and J is TRBJ2-3; D unclear. This CDR3 contains 12 residues. Germline CDR1 and CDR2: MDHEN and SYDVKM. The V gene lost 8 bases and the J gene lost 0 bases, with 6 bases spanning the gap. CDR3 protein: CASQHSTDTQYF. The CDR3, as DNA: TGTGCCAGCCAACACAGCACAGATACGCAGTATTTT.

Regarding this clonotype: This clone may be a read error of a much larger clone one base away. The chain is built from TRBV11-2 and TRBJ2-7; no definite D call. The germline gives CDR1 SGHAT, CDR2 FQNNGV. The ends were cut back, 6 bases at V and 7 bases at J, with 16 bases in the middle. The CDR3 spans 13 residues. CDR3 loop: CASRLRSYNEQYF. In nucleotides, the CDR3 is TGTGCCAGCAGGCTCCGGAGCTACAATGAGCAGTACTTC.

This clonotype has just a few counts. V gene TRBV27 combines with J gene TRBJ2-7; no reliable D call. The CDR3 is 14 amino acids. V gave up 8 bases and J gave up 2 bases, with 16 bases separating them. Germline lookup yields CDR1 MNHEY and CDR2 SMNVEV (reference sequence). The CDR3 bases are TGTGCCAGCCACAGCGCCCTAGAGCCCTACGAGCAGTACTTC. It specifies CASHSALEPYEQYF.

This clonotype was counted between two and nine times. This CDR3 is missing its conserved last phenylalanine or tryptophan, likely due to a read error. It is unclear where the CDR3 begins or ends on the DNA, so no DNA is shown, and the CDR3 is as TCRdb lists it. The V and J genes are TRBV2 and TRBJ2-1; the D call in the table, TRBD1, was not verified against the DNA. Germline V gene lookup returns CDR1 SNHLY and CDR2 FYNNEI. The CDR3 numbers 11 amino acids, ends counted. CDR3: CASSEARGVQV.

The rearrangement joins TRBV12-3 or TRBV12-4 to TRBJ1-6; D gene ambiguous. The CDR3 is made up of 15 amino acids. Trimming removed 2 bases at V and 9 bases at J, with 14 bases between. DNA of the CDR3: TGTGCCAGCAGTTTATCGTCGGCAGCCCGTTCACCCCTCCACTTT. It specifies CASSLSSAARSPLHF.

This clonotype came up many times. The rearrangement joins TRBV4-1 to TRBJ2-7, with 10 bases identical to TRBD2. Germline V CDR1 and CDR2: MGHRA, YSYEKL. The J segment lost 0 bases and the V segment lost 0 bases, leaving 11 bases of the junction unmatched. The CDR3 has 19 residues. The CDR3 sequence is CASSQDGDSGRPSSYEQYF. The CDR3 DNA is TGCGCCAGCAGCCAAGATGGGGATAGCGGGAGGCCGAGCTCCTACGAGCAGTACTTC.

The chain carries TRBV19 and TRBJ2-4; D is possibly TRBD2 (6 bases). The CDR3 covers 13 residues. Trimming took off 4 bases at V and 13 bases at J, with 17 bases between the two ends. Germline CDR1 LNHDA, CDR2 SQIVND (reference sequence). This CDR3 reads CASSTPGTPSQYF. As DNA, the CDR3 is TGTGCCAGTAGTACCCCCGGGACTCCAAGCCAGTACTTC.

This clonotype came up a few times. The chain employs TRBV7-9 and TRBJ1-1, with TRBD1 as a possible D gene (5 bases). V was pared by 5 bases and J by 4 bases, with 17 bases between. Germline CDR1 is SEHNR and CDR2 is FQNEAQ (reference sequence). This CDR3 spans 15 amino acids. As DNA, the CDR3 is TGTGCCAGCAGCCCCAGCGGGTTGAGGGGCACTGAAGCTTTCTTT. It is translated as CASSPSGLRGTEAFF.

This clonotype was seen at least ten times. This CDR3 reads CAWKRGIGNTEAFF. The CDR3 region has the DNA TGTGCCTGGAAACGTGGGATTGGGAACACTGAAGCTTTCTTT. The J gene is TRBJ1-1, the V gene TRBV30; D is undetermined. Trimming took off 4 bases at V and 1 base at J, with 13 bases between the two ends. The CDR3 spans 14 residues. The germline V gene encodes CDR1 GTSNPN and CDR2 SVGIG (reference sequence).

Ten or more counts support this clonotype. V and J are TRBV30 and TRBJ1-2, with D tentatively TRBD1 (5 bases). The CDR3 loop spans 11 amino acids. The V end was cut by 2 bases, the J end by 6 bases, with 7 bases between. The V gene's germline CDR1 is GTSNPN and CDR2 SVGIG (reference sequence). CDR3 nucleotides: TGTGCCTGGAGTCTGGGGGATGGCTACACCTTC. Translated: CAWSLGDGYTF.

This clonotype was picked up a small number of times. The J gene is TRBJ2-7, the V gene TRBV18; 9 bases line up with TRBD2. Germline trimming cut 3 bases from V and 2 bases from J; bases unmatched to any gene: 14. The CDR3 sequence is 18 residues long. Germline V CDR1 and CDR2: KGHSH, LQKENI. CDR3 region: CASSPPPGSAGGTYEQYF. The CDR3, as DNA: TGTGCCAGCTCACCCCCGCCGGGATCAGCGGGAGGAACCTACGAGCAGTACTTC.

In its sample, this clonotype was seen many times. This chain links TRBV12-3 or TRBV12-4 with TRBJ1-2; D remains unclear. The CDR3 sequence is 13 residues long. The V end was cut by 10 bases, the J end by 0 bases, with 12 bases between. CDR3 bases: TGTGCCATCCTTTGGCTCACTAACTATGGCTACACCTTC. It encodes CAILWLTNYGYTF.

This clonotype was seen many times. V is TRBV12-3 or TRBV12-4 and J is TRBJ1-5, with a tentative D call TRBD1 (6 bases). Deletions cut 5 bases from V and 3 bases from J, with 29 bases between. The CDR3 is made up of 20 amino acids. CDR3 in amino acids: CASSHLWGHGTSFYNQPQHF. The CDR3 DNA reads TGTGCCAGCAGTCACCTGTGGGGACACGGAACTTCTTTTTACAATCAGCCCCAGCATTTT.

This clonotype was observed a handful of times. This chain connects TRBV15 to TRBJ2-3; D remains ambiguous. Looked up from germline, CDR1 is LNHNV and CDR2 is YYDKDF (reference sequence). The CDR3 consists of 12 residues. With 4 bases removed from V and 3 bases from J, the gap between germline ends came to 5 bases. The CDR3 loop is CATSMTTDTQYF. CDR3 nucleotides: TGTGCCACCAGCATGACTACAGATACGCAGTATTTT.